This T cell receptor beta chain was retrieved from a study of vaccination effects on CD4 cells after COVID-19. Of note for this clone: Its specificity is unknown.

Sequenced by immunoSEQ multiplex PCR; TCRdb stores in-frame clones only, minus some. The sample has approximately 47,000 clones, about 70% seen once. Investigators separated out CD4+ T cells once about eleven days of culture had passed. Two doses of either BNT162b2 or mRNA-1273 were given to each participant. Germline-derived CDR1 and CDR2 are SNHLY and FYNNEI. The junction had 11 bases not matched to a gene; V was cut back by 8 bases and J by 6 bases. CDR3 length: 15 residues. V is TRBV2 and J is TRBJ2-7; TRBD2 matches 12 bases. Sequences were derived from CD4+ T cells from PBMCs cultured without peptide, sampled after COVID-19 vaccination. This clonotype was sampled from a human donor who received a COVID-19 vaccine. The CDR3: CASLRSSGGAREQYF. The CDR3 DNA is TGTGCCAGCTTACGATCTAGCGGGGGGGCCCGCGAGCAGTACTTC.